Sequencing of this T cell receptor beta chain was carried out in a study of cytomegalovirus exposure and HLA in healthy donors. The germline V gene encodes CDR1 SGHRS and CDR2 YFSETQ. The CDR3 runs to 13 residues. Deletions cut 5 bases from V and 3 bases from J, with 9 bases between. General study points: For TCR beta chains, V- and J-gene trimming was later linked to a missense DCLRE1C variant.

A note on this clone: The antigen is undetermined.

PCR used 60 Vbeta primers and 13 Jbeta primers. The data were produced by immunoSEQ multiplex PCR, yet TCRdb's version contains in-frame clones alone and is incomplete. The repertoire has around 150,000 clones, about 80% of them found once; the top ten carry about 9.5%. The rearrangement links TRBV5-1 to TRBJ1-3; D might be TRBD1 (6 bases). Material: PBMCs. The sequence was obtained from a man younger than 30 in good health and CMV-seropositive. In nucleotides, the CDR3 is TGCGCCAGCAGTGACAGGCTTGGAAACACCATATATTTT. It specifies CASSDRLGNTIYF.